This TCR beta chain stems from a study of regulatory T cells in long-lasting Graves disease. Study conclusions and caveats: Persistent Graves' patients showed less TCR diversity than newly diagnosed ones. Owing to a sample size that was small, accuracy may have been reduced.

CDR3 length equals 18 residues. Trimming took 6 bases from V and 1 from J; bases not matched to a gene: 12. Germline loops: CDR1 MNHNS, CDR2 SASEGT. Arm-PCR of CDR3 regions and iRepertoire HTBI primers were the basis on which TCR beta libraries were built. TCRdb processed the multiplex PCR reads anew with MiXCR; each CDR3 protein has one entry. The repertoire consists of about 660,000 distinct CDR3 sequences, with 30% occurring once and the leading ten covering roughly 40%. Regarding time point: persistent/refractory GD, antithyroid drugs over 5 years with positive TRAb. PBMC RNA was the source of the TCR library. Turning to this clonotype: What it binds is not known.

The sample in question was peripheral blood mononuclear cells (PBMCs), obtained when the disease was refractory, from a patient treated with antithyroid drugs. The chain recombines TRBV6-1 with TRBJ2-7; TRBD2 matches 13 bases. The receptor's source is a female donor with Graves disease. CDR3 sequence (DNA): TGTGCCAGCAGCGGGGGCACTAGCGGGAGGGCTACGTCCTACGAGCAGTACTTC. Protein: CASSGGTSGRATSYEQYF.